What follows is one T cell receptor (beta chain) and its context. This CDR3 is 15 amino acids long. In germline, CDR1 is MNHEY, CDR2 SMNVEV (reference sequence). V shed 8 bases and J shed 5 bases, with 19 bases lying between them. This sample was taken from a study of T cell responses to AZD1222 COVID-19 vaccine. This table comes from immunoSEQ multiplex PCR, and its TCRdb copy is limited to in-frame clones, with some not included. The sample has approximately 130,000 clones, over 90% seen once. The receptor was isolated from an adult in good health. This sample comprised peripheral blood, obtained on day 0 of AZD1222 vaccination. The V gene is TRBV27, the J gene TRBJ1-5; D possibly corresponds to TRBD1 (5 bases). The CDR3 coding sequence is TGTGCCAGCTCGCCCTTCAGGGAAACGGATCAGCCCCAGCATTTT. Protein sequence: CASSPFRETDQPQHF.